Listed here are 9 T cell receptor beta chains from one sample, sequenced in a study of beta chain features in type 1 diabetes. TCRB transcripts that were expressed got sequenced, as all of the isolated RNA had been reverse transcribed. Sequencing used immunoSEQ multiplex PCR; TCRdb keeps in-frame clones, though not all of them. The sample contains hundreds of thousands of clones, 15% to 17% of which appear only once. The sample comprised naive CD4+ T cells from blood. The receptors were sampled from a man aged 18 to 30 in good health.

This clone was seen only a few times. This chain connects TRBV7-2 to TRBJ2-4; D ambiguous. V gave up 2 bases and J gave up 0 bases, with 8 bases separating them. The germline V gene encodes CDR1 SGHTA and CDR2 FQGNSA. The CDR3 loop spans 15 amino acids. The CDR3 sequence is CASSLFALAKNIQYF. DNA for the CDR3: TGTGCCAGCAGCTTATTCGCGTTAGCCAAAAACATTCAGTACTTC.

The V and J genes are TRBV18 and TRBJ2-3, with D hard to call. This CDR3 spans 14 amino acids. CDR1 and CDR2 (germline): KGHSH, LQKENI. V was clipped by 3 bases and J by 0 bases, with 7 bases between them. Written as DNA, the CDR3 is TGTGCCAGCTCACCCGTGTTGAGCACAGATACGCAGTATTTT. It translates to CASSPVLSTDTQYF.

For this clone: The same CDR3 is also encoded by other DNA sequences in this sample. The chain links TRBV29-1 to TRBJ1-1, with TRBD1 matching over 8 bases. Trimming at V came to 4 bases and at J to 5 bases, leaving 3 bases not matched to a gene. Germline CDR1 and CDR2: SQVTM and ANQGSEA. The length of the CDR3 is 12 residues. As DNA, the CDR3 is TGCAGCGTTGTCAGGGGGCGGACTGAAGCTTTCTTT. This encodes CSVVRGRTEAFF.

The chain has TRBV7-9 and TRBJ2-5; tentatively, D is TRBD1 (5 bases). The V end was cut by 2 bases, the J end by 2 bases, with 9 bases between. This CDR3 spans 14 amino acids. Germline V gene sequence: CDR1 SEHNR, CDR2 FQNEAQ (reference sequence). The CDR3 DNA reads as TGTGCCAGCAGCTTAATCAGGGTTCAAGAGACCCAGTACTTC. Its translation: CASSLIRVQETQYF.

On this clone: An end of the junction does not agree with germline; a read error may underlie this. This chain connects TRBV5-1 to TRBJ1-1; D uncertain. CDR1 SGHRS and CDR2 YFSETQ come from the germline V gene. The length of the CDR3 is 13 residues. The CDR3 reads CASSFGVKTEAFF. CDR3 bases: TGCGCCAGCAGCTTTGGGGTGAAGACTGAAGCTTTCTTT.

The DNA of the CDR3 is TGTGCCAGCTCACAGGGAGTCACTAATGAAAAACTGTTTTTT. Protein sequence: CASSQGVTNEKLFF. The gene calls are TRBV18 and TRBJ1-4; D is unresolved. Trimming cost V 4 bases and J 2 bases, with 8 bases left between them. The CDR3 loop spans 14 amino acids. Germline V gene data show CDR1 as KGHSH and CDR2 as LQKENI.

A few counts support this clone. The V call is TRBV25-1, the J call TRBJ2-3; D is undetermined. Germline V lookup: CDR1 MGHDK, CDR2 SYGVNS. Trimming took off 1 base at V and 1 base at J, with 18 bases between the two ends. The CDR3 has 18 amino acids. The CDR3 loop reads CASSEFFPSSIRTDTQYF. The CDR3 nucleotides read TGTGCCAGCAGTGAATTTTTCCCATCCTCTATTCGCACAGATACGCAGTATTTT.

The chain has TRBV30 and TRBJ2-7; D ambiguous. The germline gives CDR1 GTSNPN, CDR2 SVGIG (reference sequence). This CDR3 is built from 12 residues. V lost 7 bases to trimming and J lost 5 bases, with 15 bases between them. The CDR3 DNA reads TGTGCCTCCACGGGCAGGTCCCACGAGCAGTACTTC. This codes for CASTGRSHEQYF.

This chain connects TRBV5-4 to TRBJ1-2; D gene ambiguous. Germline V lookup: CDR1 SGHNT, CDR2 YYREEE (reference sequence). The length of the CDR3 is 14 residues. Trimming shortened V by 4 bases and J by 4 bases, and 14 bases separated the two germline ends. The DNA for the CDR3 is TGTGCCAGCAGCCGCCCCGGCCTCGTCTATGGCTACACCTTC. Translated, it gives CASSRPGLVYGYTF.